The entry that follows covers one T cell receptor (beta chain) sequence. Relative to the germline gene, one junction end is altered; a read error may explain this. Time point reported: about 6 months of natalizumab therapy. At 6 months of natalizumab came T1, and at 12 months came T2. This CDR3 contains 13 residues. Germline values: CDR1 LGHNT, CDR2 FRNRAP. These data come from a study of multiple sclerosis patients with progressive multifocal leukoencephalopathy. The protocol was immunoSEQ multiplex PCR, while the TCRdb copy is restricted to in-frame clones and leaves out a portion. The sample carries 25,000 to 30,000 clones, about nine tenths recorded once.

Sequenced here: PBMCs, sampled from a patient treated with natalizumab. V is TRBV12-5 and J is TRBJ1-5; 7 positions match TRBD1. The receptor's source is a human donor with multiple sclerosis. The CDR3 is CASGLDRNPPQHF. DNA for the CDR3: TGTGCTAGTGGCCTGGACAGGAATCCGCCCCAGCATTTT.